The sequence of this T cell receptor beta chain was determined in a study of blood T cell repertoires in COVID-19. Across the whole study: Researchers got acute and convalescent COVID-19 samples from the United States, Italy and Spain.

Patients at the Seattle site were enrolled during active infection and followed longitudinally. V was shortened by 2 bases and J by 2 bases, with 7 bases between the two germline ends. Germline V gene data show CDR1 as SGHRS and CDR2 as YFSETQ. This CDR3 has 13 residues. In the original processing: Estimated nucleated cell counts came from reference gene primer amplification. Some clones are missing from TCRdb's copy, which holds only in-frame ones; the method was immunoSEQ multiplex PCR. That table supplies the V and J calls and clone size; D and trimming were determined from the DNA. The sample shows roughly 150,000 clones, roughly 88% of them seen only once. This clone was seen once. This sample also contains other DNA sequences that code for the same CDR3.

V usage is TRBV5-1 and J usage is TRBJ1-1; D not certain. The sequence was collected from a man aged 80 or over with COVID-19, enrolled during active disease. The material sequenced was peripheral blood. CDR3 sequence (DNA): TGCGCCAGCAGCTTCGGCGGAAACACTGAAGCTTTCTTT. Its protein product is CASSFGGNTEAFF.